This T cell receptor (beta chain) derives from a study of shared clonotypes between healthy human individuals. V lost 10 bases and J lost 3; bases outside the gene matches: 11. The CDR3 covers 15 residues. Germline V lookup: CDR1 SEHNR, CDR2 FQNEAQ (reference sequence). In the authors' workflow: Owing to the provision of junction-only sequences devoid of quality scores by immunoSEQ, filtering differed. Profiled with immunoSEQ multiplex PCR; TCRdb holds only in-frame clones, not every one. V and J calls and clone size are copied from that table; D and trimming were computed from the DNA. The repertoire holds under 600,000 clones, with around 97% as singletons.

Material for sequencing was naive CD4+ T cells sorted from blood. This sample's subset: CD45RA+ positively selected. The TCR was taken from a woman younger than 45 in good health. The rearrangement uses TRBV7-9 and TRBJ2-2, with 7 bases identical to TRBD1. CDR3 in DNA: TGTGCCACTAATAGACAGGGTGTGGACACCGGGGAGCTGTTTTTT. It yields the protein CATNRQGVDTGELFF.